This T cell receptor (beta chain) comes out of a study of blood T cell repertoires in COVID-19. Overall study: T cells, B-cell-depleted T cells, or PBMCs provided the cDNA or gDNA that served as material.

This clone appeared once. CDR1 is SGHNT, CDR2 YYREEE, per germline (reference sequence). V lost 0 bases to trimming and J lost 0 bases; unmatched junction nucleotides: 6. The CDR3 sequence is 18 residues long. In the source study's methods: Nucleated cell counts were estimated from reference gene primer amplification. Sequenced by immunoSEQ multiplex PCR; TCRdb stores in-frame clones only, minus some. That table gives V, J and clone size, and the DNA gave D and trimming. The sample records around 300,000 clones, 90% being singletons. The sequencing input was peripheral blood. The rearrangement joins TRBV5-4 to TRBJ2-6; TRBD1 matches at 7 bases. The TCR was taken from a woman aged 45-60 years with COVID-19, enrolled during active disease. DNA for the CDR3: TGTGCCAGCAGCTTGGCCGTGGGACAGCTCTCTGGGGCCAACGTCCTGACTTTC. It encodes CASSLAVGQLSGANVLTF.